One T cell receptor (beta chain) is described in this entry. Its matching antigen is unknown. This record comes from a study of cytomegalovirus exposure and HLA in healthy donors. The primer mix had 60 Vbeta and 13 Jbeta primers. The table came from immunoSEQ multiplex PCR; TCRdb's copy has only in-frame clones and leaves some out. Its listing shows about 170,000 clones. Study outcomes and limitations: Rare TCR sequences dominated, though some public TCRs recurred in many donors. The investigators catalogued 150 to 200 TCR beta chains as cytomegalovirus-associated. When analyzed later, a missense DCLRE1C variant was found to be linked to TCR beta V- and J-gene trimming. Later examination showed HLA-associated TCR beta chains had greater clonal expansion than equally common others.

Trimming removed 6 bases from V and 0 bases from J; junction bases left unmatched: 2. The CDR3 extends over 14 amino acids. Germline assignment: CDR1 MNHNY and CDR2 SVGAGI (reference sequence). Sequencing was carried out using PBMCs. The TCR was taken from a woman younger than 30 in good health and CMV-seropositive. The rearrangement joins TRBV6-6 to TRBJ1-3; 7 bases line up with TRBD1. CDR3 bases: TGTGCCAGCAGGAGACAGGGCTCTGGAAACACCATATATTTT. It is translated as CASRRQGSGNTIYF.